The 17 T cell receptor beta chains reported below all come from one sample, sequenced in a study of T-cell reconstitution after alpha-beta-depleted transplantation in children. As it was prepared, the TCRbeta library received unique molecular identifiers. TCRdb re-analysed the PCR reads in MiXCR, keeping a single row per CDR3 protein. The sample gives about 230,000 distinct CDR3 sequences, about 11% of which show up once; about 30% is in the top ten. Specimen: PBMCs, collected before TCRalphabeta/CD19-depleted stem cell transplant. These TCRs come from a child younger than two with acute myeloid leukemia, due to receive a stem cell transplant.

V gene TRBV20-1 combines with J gene TRBJ2-1, with 11 bases aligning to TRBD2. This CDR3 has 17 amino acids. From germline, CDR1 is DFQATT and CDR2 SNEGSKA (reference sequence). Trimming at V came to 6 bases and at J to 5 bases, leaving 15 bases not matched to a gene. DNA for the CDR3: TGCAGTGCCTTTGTACCGGGACTAGCGGAGGGACACAATGAGCAGTTCTTC. Translation gives CSAFVPGLAEGHNEQFF.

This clonotype has only one observation. This clone may be a read error of a much larger clone one base away. The chain carries TRBV5-1 and TRBJ1-2; D remains unclear. Germline CDR1 and CDR2: SGHRS and YFSETQ. The CDR3 runs 15 residues. The CDR3 region has the DNA TGCGCCAGCAGCTTGATGGCAGATTCTAACTATGGCGACACCTTC. Translating it yields CASSLMADSNYGDTF.

This chain uses TRBV5-1 with TRBJ1-1, with 10 bases lining up with TRBD1. Losses at the gene ends were 2 bases for V and 6 bases for J; bases not matched to a gene: 7. The germline gives CDR1 SGHRS, CDR2 YFSETQ. This CDR3 contains 15 residues. DNA for the CDR3: TGCGCCAGCAGCTTATCGACAGGGGGCGCCCCTGAAGCTTTCTTT. This translates into CASSLSTGGAPEAFF.

For this clonotype: Relative to the germline gene, one junction end is altered; a read error may explain this. CDR3 coding DNA: TGCGCCAGCAGCCGGGAGGGAAGTACGAACGAGCAGTGCTTC. Translating it yields CASSREGSTNEQCF. This chain joins TRBV6-1 and TRBJ2-7, with 8 bases aligning to TRBD2. Germline lookup yields CDR1 MNHNS and CDR2 SASEGT. The CDR3 contains 14 residues.

This clonotype was counted many times. This chain connects TRBV7-9 to TRBJ2-2, with unresolved D. Germline CDR1 SEHNR, CDR2 FQNEAQ (reference sequence). V gave up 5 bases and J gave up 6 bases, with 7 bases separating them. This CDR3 comprises 12 residues. The CDR3: CASSKKSGELFF. DNA of the CDR3: TGTGCCAGCAGCAAGAAGTCCGGGGAGCTGTTTTTT. Full variable domain (rest looked up from reference TRBV7-9 and TRBJ2-2): DTGVSQNPRHKITKRGQNVTFRCDPISEHNRLYWYRQTLGQGPEFLTYFQNEAQLEKSRLLSDRFSAERPKGSFSTLEIQRTEQGDSAMYLCASSKKSGELFFGEGSRLTVL.

This clonotype showed up many times. The J gene is TRBJ1-2, the V gene TRBV6-1; D unresolved. CDR3 size: 13 residues. V shed 2 bases and J shed 7 bases, with 11 bases lying between them. CDR1 and CDR2 (germline): MNHNS, SASEGT. CDR3 nucleotides: TGTGCCAGCAGTGAACGGGCACTCGCTGGCTACACCTTC. Amino acids: CASSERALAGYTF.

This clonotype was seen repeatedly, ten times or more. The V gene is TRBV6-5, the J gene TRBJ2-2, with TRBD2 matching 11 bases. Germline CDR1 reads MNHEY; CDR2 reads SVGAGI. The CDR3 covers 16 residues. V was clipped by 4 bases and J by 3 bases; unmatched bases: 4. DNA of the CDR3: TGTGCCAGCAGTTTAGCGGGAGGGCCATACACCGGGGAGCTGTTTTTT. This codes for CASSLAGGPYTGELFF.

This clonotype came up many times. The genes are TRBV15 and TRBJ1-1; no clear D. Germline-derived CDR1 and CDR2 are LNHNV and YYDKDF (reference sequence). The germline V and J ends were trimmed by 3 bases and 1 base, with 9 bases remaining between them. The CDR3 runs 14 residues. The CDR3 region is CATSRPTRNTEAFF. The CDR3 coding sequence is TGTGCCACCAGCAGGCCCACCCGGAACACTGAAGCTTTCTTT.

At least ten counts were recorded for this clonotype. V is TRBV4-1 and J is TRBJ2-6, with a tentative D call TRBD2 (5 bases). This CDR3 contains 18 residues. Germline CDR1 reads MGHRA; CDR2 reads YSYEKL. Trimming removed 1 base from V and 0 bases from J, with 13 bases in between. The CDR3 bases are TGCGCCAGCAGCCAAGCCCTGATACGGGGCTCTGGGGCCAACGTCCTGACTTTC. Its protein is CASSQALIRGSGANVLTF.

Comments on this clonotype: Compared with germline, one end of the junction differs, possibly owing to a read error. V is TRBV7-2 and J is TRBJ1-4, with D perhaps matching TRBD1 (5 bases). Germline assignment: CDR1 SGHTA and CDR2 FQGNSA. The CDR3 totals 15 residues. The CDR3 region is CASSPGPLANEKLIF. Written as DNA, the CDR3 is TGTGCCAGCAGCCCGGGGCCTCTTGCTAATGAAAAACTGATTTTT.

Note on this clonotype: This clone may be a read error of a much larger clone one base away. This rearrangement joins TRBV29-1 to TRBJ1-2, with 9 bases identical to TRBD1. The CDR3 extends over 14 amino acids. Germline V gene sequence: CDR1 SQVTM, CDR2 ANQGSEA. The CDR3 DNA sequence: TGCAGCGTTGACCGACAGGGGGGGACTTATGGCCACACCTTC. Translating gives CSVDRQGGTYGHTF.

This clonotype was recorded at least ten times. The V and J genes are TRBV18 and TRBJ2-3; 9 bases align to TRBD2. Germline CDR1 and CDR2: KGHSH and LQKENI. CDR3 size: 18 residues. The V segment lost 0 bases and the J segment 4 bases; nucleotides outside the gene matches: 11. This CDR3 reads CASSPPTGGRASADTQYF. In DNA, the CDR3 is TGTGCCAGCTCACCACCGACTGGCGGGAGGGCCTCGGCAGATACGCAGTATTTT. The full variable domain, with the rest looked up from reference TRBV18 and TRBJ2-3, is NAGVMQNPRHLVRRRGQEARLRCSPMKGHSHVYWYRQLPEEGLKFMVYLQKENIIDESGMPKERFSAEFPKEGPSILRIQQVVRGDSAAYFCASSPPTGGRASADTQYFGPGTRLTVL.

This clonotype was observed at least ten times. The chain is built from TRBV7-8 and TRBJ1-1; D may be TRBD1 (5 bases). Trimming took off 4 bases at V and 11 bases at J, with 14 bases between the two ends. CDR3 length equals 12 residues. Germline lookup yields CDR1 SGHVS and CDR2 FQNEAQ. CDR3 sequence: CASSWPGGRAFF. The DNA for the CDR3 is TGTGCCAGCAGCTGGCCCGGGGGAAGGGCTTTCTTT.

This clonotype was counted many times. V gene TRBV5-4 combines with J gene TRBJ2-1, with D possibly TRBD2 on 6 matching bases. V lost 3 bases and J lost 6, with 13 bases in between. This CDR3 has 14 residues. Germline-derived CDR1 and CDR2 are SGHNT and YYREEE (reference sequence). CDR3 region: CASSSASAPNEQFF. CDR3 sequence (DNA): TGTGCCAGCAGCTCCGCTAGCGCCCCCAATGAGCAGTTCTTC.

This clonotype was counted at least ten times. This rearrangement joins TRBV7-9 to TRBJ1-2, with 7 bases aligning to TRBD1. J was trimmed by 8 bases and V by 5 bases; bases with no gene match: 8. The CDR3 length is 13 residues. Per germline, CDR1 SEHNR and CDR2 FQNEAQ (reference sequence). The CDR3 is CASSPPTGDGYTF. The CDR3 DNA sequence: TGTGCCAGCAGCCCCCCAACAGGGGACGGCTACACCTTC. The full variable domain, completed using reference TRBV7-9 and TRBJ1-2, is DTGVSQNPRHKITKRGQNVTFRCDPISEHNRLYWYRQTLGQGPEFLTYFQNEAQLEKSRLLSDRFSAERPKGSFSTLEIQRTEQGDSAMYLCASSPPTGDGYTFGSGTRLTVV.

The table lists this clonotype with many counts. The rearrangement joins TRBV20-1 to TRBJ1-5; tentatively, D is TRBD1 (5 bases). The CDR3 consists of 15 residues. Germline V lookup: CDR1 DFQATT, CDR2 SNEGSKA (reference sequence). Trimming took off 2 bases at V and 5 bases at J, with 16 bases between the two ends. The CDR3 nucleotides are TGCAGTGCTAGAAGCCGGGACCGGACCCATCAGCCCCAGCATTTT. It specifies CSARSRDRTHQPQHF.

This clonotype appeared many times. The chain couples TRBV29-1 to TRBJ2-7; D remains unclear. Per the germline V gene, CDR1 is SQVTM and CDR2 is ANQGSEA. Trimming shortened V by 1 base and J by 0 bases, and 10 bases separated the two germline ends. The CDR3 contains 14 residues. Written as DNA, the CDR3 is TGCAGCGTTGAAGGTTTCCTCAGCTCCTACGAGCAGTACTTC. It specifies CSVEGFLSSYEQYF.